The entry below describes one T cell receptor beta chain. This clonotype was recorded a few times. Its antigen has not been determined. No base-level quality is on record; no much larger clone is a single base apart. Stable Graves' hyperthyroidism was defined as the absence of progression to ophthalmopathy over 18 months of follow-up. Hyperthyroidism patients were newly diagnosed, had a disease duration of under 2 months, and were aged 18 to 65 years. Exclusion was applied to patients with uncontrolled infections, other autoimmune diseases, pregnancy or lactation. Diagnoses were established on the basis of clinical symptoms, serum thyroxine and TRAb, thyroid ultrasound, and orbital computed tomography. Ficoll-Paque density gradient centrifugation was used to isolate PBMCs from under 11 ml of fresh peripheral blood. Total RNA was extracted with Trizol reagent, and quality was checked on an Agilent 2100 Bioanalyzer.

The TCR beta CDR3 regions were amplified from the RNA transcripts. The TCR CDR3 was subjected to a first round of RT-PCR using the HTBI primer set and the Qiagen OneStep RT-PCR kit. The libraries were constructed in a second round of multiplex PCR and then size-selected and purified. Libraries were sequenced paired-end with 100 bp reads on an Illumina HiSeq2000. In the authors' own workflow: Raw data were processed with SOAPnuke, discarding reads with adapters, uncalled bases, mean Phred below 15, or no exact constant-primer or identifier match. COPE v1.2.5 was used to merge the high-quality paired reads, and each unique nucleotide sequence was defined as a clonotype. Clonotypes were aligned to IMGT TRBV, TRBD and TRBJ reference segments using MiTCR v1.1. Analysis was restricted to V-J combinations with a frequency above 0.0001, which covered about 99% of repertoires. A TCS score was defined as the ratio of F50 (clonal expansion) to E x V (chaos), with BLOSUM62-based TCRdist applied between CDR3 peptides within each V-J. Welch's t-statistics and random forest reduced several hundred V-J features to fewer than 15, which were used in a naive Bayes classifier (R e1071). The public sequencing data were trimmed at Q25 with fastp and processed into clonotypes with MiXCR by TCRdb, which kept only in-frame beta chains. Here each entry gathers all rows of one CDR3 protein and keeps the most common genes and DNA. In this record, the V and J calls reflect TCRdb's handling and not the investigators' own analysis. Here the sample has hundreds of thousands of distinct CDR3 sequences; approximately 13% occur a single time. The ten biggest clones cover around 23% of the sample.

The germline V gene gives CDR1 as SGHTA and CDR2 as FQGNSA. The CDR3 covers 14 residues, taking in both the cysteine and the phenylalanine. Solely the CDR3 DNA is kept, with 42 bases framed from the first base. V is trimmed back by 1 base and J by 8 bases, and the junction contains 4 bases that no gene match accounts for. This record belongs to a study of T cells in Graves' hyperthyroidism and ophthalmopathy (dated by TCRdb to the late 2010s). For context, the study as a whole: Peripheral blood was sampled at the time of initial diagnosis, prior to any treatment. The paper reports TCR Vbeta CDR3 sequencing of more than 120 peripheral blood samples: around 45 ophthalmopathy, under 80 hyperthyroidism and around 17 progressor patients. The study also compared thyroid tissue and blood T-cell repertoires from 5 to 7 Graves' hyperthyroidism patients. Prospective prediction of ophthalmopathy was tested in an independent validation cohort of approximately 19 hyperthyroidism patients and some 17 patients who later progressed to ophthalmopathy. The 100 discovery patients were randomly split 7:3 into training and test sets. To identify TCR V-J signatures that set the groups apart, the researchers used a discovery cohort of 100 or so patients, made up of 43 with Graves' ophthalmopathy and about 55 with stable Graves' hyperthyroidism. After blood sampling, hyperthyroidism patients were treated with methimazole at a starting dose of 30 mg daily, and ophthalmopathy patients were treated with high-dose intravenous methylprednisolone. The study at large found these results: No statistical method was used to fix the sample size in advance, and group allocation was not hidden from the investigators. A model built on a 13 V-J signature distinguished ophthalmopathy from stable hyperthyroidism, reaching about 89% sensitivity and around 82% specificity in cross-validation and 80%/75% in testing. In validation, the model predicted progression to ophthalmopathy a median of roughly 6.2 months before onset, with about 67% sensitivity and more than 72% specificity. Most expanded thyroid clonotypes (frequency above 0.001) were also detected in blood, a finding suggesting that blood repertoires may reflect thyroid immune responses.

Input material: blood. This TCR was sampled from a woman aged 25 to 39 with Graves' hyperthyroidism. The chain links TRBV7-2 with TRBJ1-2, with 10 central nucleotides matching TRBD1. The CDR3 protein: CASSLGDRGWGYTF. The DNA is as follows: TGTGCCAGCAGCTTAGGGGACAGGGGATGGGGCTACACCTTC.